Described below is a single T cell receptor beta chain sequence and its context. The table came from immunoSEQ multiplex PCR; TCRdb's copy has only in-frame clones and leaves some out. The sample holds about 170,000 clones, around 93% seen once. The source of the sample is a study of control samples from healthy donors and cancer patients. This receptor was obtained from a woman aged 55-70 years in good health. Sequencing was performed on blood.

CDR3 coding DNA: TGCAGCGTCGAGGACCCGGTTCGAGGGGAGCAGTACTTC. Amino acid sequence: CSVEDPVRGEQYF. The chain recombines TRBV29-1 with TRBJ2-7; TRBD2 is a possible D gene (5 bases). The CDR3 runs 13 residues. Germline V lookup: CDR1 SQVTM, CDR2 ANQGSEA. V gave up 6 bases and J gave up 7 bases, with 19 bases separating them.